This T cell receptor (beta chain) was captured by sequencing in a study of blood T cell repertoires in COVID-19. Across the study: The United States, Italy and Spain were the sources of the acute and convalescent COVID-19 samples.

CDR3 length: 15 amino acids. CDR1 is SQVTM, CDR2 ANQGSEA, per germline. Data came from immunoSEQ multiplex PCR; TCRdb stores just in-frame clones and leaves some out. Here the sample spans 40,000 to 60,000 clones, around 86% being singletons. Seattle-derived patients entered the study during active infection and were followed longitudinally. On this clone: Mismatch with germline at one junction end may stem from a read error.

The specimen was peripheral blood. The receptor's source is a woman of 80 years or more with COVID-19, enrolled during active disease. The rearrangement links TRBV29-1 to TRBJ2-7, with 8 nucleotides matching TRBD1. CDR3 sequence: CSVEAADRGHLEQYF. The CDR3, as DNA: TGCAGCGTGGAAGCTGCCGACAGGGGACATCTCGAGCAGTACTTC.